This T cell receptor (beta chain) was profiled in a study of identical twins. Study-wide results and caveats: Diverse VJ usage suggested most zero-insertion clonotypes were not invariant T cells. The study drew conclusions from cross-sectional statistical analysis, not from following the same donors.

Donors uniformly comprised healthy Caucasians. Trimming removed 3 bases from V and 8 bases from J; junction bases left unmatched: 6. From germline, CDR1 is DFQATT and CDR2 SNEGSKA (reference sequence). CDR3 length equals 14 residues. A single record per CDR3 protein comes from TCRdb applying MiXCR to the 5' RACE reads. In the table there are a few hundred thousand distinct CDR3 sequences, 9% to 10% of which are singletons. Comments on this clonotype: What it binds is not known.

The same specimen was also included in a second study, on yellow fever vaccine responses in identical twins.

The TCR originated in a woman between 18 and 29 years old in good health. The gene calls are TRBV20-1 and TRBJ2-1, with 11 bases that match TRBD2. The sequencing input was PBMCs. The CDR3 is CSARYLAGGHEQFF. For the CDR3, the DNA is TGCAGTGCTAGGTACCTAGCGGGGGGTCATGAGCAGTTCTTC.